The 16 T cell receptor beta chains reported below all come from one sample, sequenced in a study of T cells expressing NK-cell markers. TCRdb re-called the 5' RACE reads and catalogs CDR3 proteins one per entry, DNA excluded. In total, the table holds around 550,000 distinct CDR3 sequences. Sequenced material: blood T cells: a sorted CD56 or NKG2C T cell subset, CD4+ or CD8+ T cells, or bulk PBMC T cells (not recorded which). These receptors were obtained from a man younger than 30 in good health.

This chain links TRBV4-3 with TRBJ2-7; TCRdb's D call of TRBD2 is untestable without DNA. Germline CDR1 LGHNA, CDR2 YSLEER. There are 16 residues in the CDR3. CDR3: CASSQDGSGVPEEQYF.

The genes are TRBV12-3 or TRBV12-4 and TRBJ2-2. The CDR3 is 13 amino acids. This chain's CDR3 is CASSPRRGGELFF.

The V call is TRBV5-1, the J call TRBJ2-7; TCRdb returns TRBD2, unconfirmable since there is no DNA. This CDR3 comprises 14 residues. Germline lookup yields CDR1 SGHRS and CDR2 YFSETQ. CDR3: CASSLAGGLSEQYF.

The chain has TRBV7-8 and TRBJ1-5; TCRdb indicates TRBD1, and absent DNA this call remains unverified. The CDR3 length is 15 residues. The germline CDR1 and CDR2 sequences are SGHVS and FQNEAQ. The CDR3 sequence: CASSLSHRGQGAQHF.

J is TRBJ1-3 and V is TRBV5-1. The length of the CDR3 is 15 residues. Germline-derived CDR1 and CDR2 are SGHRS and YFSETQ. CDR3 protein: CASSDLGPAGNTIYF.

The genes are TRBV2 and TRBJ1-5. Germline values: CDR1 SNHLY, CDR2 FYNNEI. The CDR3 sequence is 16 residues long. The CDR3 loop reads CASSAPPGGGQLVQHF. Based on the CDR3 plus reference TRBV2 and TRBJ1-5, the full variable domain is EPEVTQTPSHQVTQMGQEVILRCVPISNHLYFYWYRQILGQKVEFLVSFYNNEISEKSEIFDDQFSVERPDGSNFTLKIRSTKLEDSAMYFCASSAPPGGGQLVQHFGDGTRLSIL.

V and J are TRBV7-3 and TRBJ2-1. This CDR3 has 15 residues. The V gene's germline CDR1 is SGHTA and CDR2 FQGTGA. The CDR3 sequence is CASSPQESSYNEQFF.

This sequence joins TRBV28 and TRBJ2-1. CDR3 length: 15 residues. Germline assignment: CDR1 MDHEN and CDR2 SYDVKM. The CDR3 protein is CASSLQLAGTDEQFF.

This chain joins TRBV5-1 and TRBJ1-1; TCRdb's D call, TRBD1, is unchecked because there is no DNA. This CDR3 comprises 14 residues. Per the germline V gene, CDR1 is SGHRS and CDR2 is YFSETQ. The CDR3: CASSKGQGDTEAFF.

This chain joins TRBV27 and TRBJ2-5; TCRdb proposes TRBD1, but this gene call is untestable without DNA. The CDR3 runs to 17 residues. Per germline, CDR1 MNHEY and CDR2 SMNVEV (reference sequence). The CDR3 loop reads CASSLTLTTGGSKTQYF.

This chain uses TRBV9 with TRBJ1-3. The CDR3 extends over 14 amino acids. The V gene's germline CDR1 is SGDLS and CDR2 YYNGEE. The CDR3 sequence: CASSASPGVDTIYF. Filled out from reference TRBV9 and TRBJ1-3, the complete variable domain reads DSGVTQTPKHLITATGQRVTLRCSPRSGDLSVYWYQQSLDQGLQFLIQYYNGEERAKGNILERFSAQQFPDLHSELNLSSLELGDSALYFCASSASPGVDTIYFGEGSWLTVV.

CDR3 region: CASSLATTSADTQYF. The chain joins TRBV5-1 to TRBJ2-3. The CDR3 consists of 15 residues. The germline gives CDR1 SGHRS, CDR2 YFSETQ.

J is TRBJ2-7 and V is TRBV5-1; no DNA is available, so the TRBD1 call from TCRdb remains unchecked. The CDR3 contains 17 residues. Looked up from germline, CDR1 is SGHRS and CDR2 is YFSETQ. CDR3 residues: CASSFNNRQTLSYEQYF.

The chain couples TRBV4-2 to TRBJ2-5; TCRdb lists TRBD1, though no DNA is available to test this call. The length of the CDR3 is 15 residues. Germline CDR1 is LGHNA and CDR2 is YNFKEQ. This CDR3 is CASSQGAQGRETQYF.

The chain employs TRBV7-2 and TRBJ2-2. The CDR3 has 16 residues. From germline, CDR1 is SGHTA and CDR2 FQGNSA. The CDR3 spells CASTKPWGSNTGELFF.

The chain couples TRBV6-1 to TRBJ1-4. The germline V gene encodes CDR1 MNHNS and CDR2 SASEGT. This CDR3 has 16 residues. CDR3 sequence reads: CASSEDRGSANEKLFF.